This T cell receptor (beta chain) emerged from a study of blood T cell repertoires in COVID-19. Study as a whole: PBMCs, B-cell-depleted T cells, or T cells were the source of the cDNA or gDNA that made up the material.

This clone was observed a single time. The CDR3 has 14 residues. Germline trimming cut 0 bases from V and 9 bases from J; bases unmatched to any gene: 6. From germline, CDR1 is SGHRS and CDR2 YFSETQ. In the original workflow: For nucleated cells, counts were estimated from reference gene primer amplification. Sequenced by immunoSEQ multiplex PCR; TCRdb stores in-frame clones only, minus some. The DNA was the basis for D and trimming; V, J and clone size are from that table. This table holds under 130,000 clones, more than 80% found once. The specimen was peripheral blood. This receptor was identified in a woman aged 70 to 79 with acute or convalescent COVID-19. The chain combines TRBV5-1 with TRBJ2-7, with 10 positions matching TRBD1. The CDR3 protein is CASSLAGDRGGQYF. In DNA, the CDR3 is TGCGCCAGCAGCTTGGCCGGGGACAGGGGCGGGCAGTACTTC.